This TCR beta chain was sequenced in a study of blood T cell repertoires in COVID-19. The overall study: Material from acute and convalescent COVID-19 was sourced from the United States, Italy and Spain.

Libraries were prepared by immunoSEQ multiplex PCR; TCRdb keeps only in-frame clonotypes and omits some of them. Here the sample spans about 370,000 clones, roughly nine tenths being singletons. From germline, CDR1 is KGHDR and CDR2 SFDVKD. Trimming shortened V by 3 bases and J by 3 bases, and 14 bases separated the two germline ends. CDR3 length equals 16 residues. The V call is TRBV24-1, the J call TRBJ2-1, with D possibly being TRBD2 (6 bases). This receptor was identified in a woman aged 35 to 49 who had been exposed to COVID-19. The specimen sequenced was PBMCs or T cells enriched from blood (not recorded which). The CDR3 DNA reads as TGTGCCACCAGTGATAGTTCGGCGGAGGGCTACAATGAGCAGTTCTTC. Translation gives CATSDSSAEGYNEQFF.